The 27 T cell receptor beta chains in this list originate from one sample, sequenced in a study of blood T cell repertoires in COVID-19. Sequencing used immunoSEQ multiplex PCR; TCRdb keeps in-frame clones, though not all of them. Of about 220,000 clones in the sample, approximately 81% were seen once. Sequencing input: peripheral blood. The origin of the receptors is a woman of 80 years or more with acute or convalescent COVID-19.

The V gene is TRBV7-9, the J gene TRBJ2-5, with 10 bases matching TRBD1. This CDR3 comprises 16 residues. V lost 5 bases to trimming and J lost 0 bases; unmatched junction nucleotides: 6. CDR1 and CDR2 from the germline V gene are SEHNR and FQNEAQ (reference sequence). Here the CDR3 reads CASSPGQGGYQETQYF. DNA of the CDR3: TGTGCCAGCAGCCCAGGACAGGGGGGGTACCAAGAGACCCAGTACTTC.

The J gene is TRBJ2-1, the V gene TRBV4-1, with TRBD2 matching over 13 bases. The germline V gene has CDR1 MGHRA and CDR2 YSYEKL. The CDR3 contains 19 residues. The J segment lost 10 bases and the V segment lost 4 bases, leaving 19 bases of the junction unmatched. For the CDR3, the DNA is TGCGCCAGCAGCCCCCACATAAAGACTAGCGGGGGGAATCGTGGAGAGCAGTTCTTC. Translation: CASSPHIKTSGGNRGEQFF.

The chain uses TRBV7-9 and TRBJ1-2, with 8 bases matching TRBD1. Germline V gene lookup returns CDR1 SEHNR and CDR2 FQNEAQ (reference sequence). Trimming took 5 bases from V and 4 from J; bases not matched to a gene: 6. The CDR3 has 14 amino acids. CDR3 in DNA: TGTGCCAGCAGCCCGCGGACAGGGCCCTATGGCTACACCTTC. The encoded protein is CASSPRTGPYGYTF.

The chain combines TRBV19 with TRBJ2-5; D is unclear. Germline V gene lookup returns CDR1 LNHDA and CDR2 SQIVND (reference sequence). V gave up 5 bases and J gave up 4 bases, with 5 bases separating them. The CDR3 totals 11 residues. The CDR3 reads CASSVRETQYF. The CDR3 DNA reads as TGTGCCAGTAGTGTTAGAGAGACCCAGTACTTC. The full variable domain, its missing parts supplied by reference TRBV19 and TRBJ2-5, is DGGITQSPKYLFRKEGQNVTLSCEQNLNHDAMYWYRQDPGQGLRLIYYSQIVNDFQKGDIAEGYSVSREKKESFPLTVTSAQKNPTAFYLCASSVRETQYFGPGTRLLVL.

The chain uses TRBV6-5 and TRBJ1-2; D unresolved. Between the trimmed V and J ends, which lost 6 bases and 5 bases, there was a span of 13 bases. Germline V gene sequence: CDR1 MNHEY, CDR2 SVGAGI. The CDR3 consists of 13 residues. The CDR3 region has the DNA TGTGCCAGCAGAACAGAAGGGAGGTATGGCTACACCTTC. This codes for CASRTEGRYGYTF.

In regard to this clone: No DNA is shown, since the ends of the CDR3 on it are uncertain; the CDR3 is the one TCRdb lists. CDR3 loop: CASSIGSGQGGDQPQHF. The rearrangement joins TRBV19 to TRBJ1-5. The CDR3 is 17 amino acids in total, end residues counted. CDR1 is LNHDA and CDR2 is SQIVND in the germline V gene (reference sequence).

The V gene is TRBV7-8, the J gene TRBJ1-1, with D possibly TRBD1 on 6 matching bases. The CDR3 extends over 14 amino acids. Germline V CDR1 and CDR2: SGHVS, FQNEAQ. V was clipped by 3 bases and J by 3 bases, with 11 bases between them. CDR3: CASSFRGTDTEAFF. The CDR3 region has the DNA TGTGCCAGCAGCTTCAGGGGTACGGACACTGAAGCTTTCTTT.

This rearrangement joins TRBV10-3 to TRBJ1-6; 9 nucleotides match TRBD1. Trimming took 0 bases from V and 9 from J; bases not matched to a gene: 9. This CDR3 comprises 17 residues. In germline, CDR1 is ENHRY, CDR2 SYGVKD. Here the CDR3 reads CAISESGGQGAGSPLHF. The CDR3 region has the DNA TGTGCCATCAGTGAGTCGGGGGGACAGGGAGCCGGTTCACCCCTCCACTTT.

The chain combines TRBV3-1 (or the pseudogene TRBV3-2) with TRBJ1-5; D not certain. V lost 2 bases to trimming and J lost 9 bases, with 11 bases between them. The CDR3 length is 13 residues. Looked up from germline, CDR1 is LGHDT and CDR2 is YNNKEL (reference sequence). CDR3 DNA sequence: TGTGCCAGCAGCCAACCCGGGAAGGGGCCCCAGCATTTT. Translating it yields CASSQPGKGPQHF.

The CDR3 loop reads CASSPDWYNSYEQYF. Here the CDR3 DNA reads TGTGCCAGCAGTCCGGACTGGTATAACTCCTACGAGCAGTACTTC. The V and J genes are TRBV28 and TRBJ2-7; maybe TRBD2 (5 bases). V was shortened by 5 bases and J by 0 bases, with 14 bases between the two germline ends. Per the germline V gene, CDR1 is MDHEN and CDR2 is SYDVKM. This CDR3 is built from 15 residues.

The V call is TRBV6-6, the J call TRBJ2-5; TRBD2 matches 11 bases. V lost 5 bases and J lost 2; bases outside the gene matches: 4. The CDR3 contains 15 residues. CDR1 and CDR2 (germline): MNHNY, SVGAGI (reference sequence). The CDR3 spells CASSPLAGGQETQYF. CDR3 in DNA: TGTGCCAGCAGTCCCCTAGCGGGGGGACAAGAGACCCAGTACTTC.

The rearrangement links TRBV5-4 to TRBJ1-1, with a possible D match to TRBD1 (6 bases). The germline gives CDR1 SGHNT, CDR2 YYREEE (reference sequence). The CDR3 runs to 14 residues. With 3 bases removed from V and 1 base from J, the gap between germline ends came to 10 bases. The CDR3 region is CASSSGHTNTEAFF. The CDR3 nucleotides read TGTGCCAGCAGCTCGGGACACACGAACACTGAAGCTTTCTTT. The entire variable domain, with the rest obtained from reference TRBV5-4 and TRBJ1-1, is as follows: ETGVTQSPTHLIKTRGQQVTLRCSSQSGHNTVSWYQQALGQGPQFIFQYYREEENGRGNFPPRFSGLQFPNYSSELNVNALELDDSALYLCASSSGHTNTEAFFGQGTRLTVV.

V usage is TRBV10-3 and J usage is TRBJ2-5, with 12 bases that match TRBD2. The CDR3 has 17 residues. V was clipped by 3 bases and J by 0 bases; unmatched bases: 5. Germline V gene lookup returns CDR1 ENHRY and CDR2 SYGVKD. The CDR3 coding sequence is TGTGCCATCAGTGAAGGTAGGACTAGCGGGAACCAAGAGACCCAGTACTTC. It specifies CAISEGRTSGNQETQYF.

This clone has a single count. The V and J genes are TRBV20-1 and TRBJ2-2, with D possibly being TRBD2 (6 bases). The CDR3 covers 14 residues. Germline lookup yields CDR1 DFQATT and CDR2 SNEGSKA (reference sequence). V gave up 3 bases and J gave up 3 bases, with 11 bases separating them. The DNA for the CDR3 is TGCAGTGCTAGTAGCGGTCCGGACACCGGGGAGCTGTTTTTT. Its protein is CSASSGPDTGELFF.

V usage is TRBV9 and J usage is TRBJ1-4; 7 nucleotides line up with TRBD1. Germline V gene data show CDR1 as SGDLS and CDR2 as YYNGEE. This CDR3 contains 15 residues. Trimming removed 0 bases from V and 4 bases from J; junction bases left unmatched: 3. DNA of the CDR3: TGTGCCAGCAGCGTAGGAGACAGGGTTAATGAAAAACTGTTTTTT. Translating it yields CASSVGDRVNEKLFF.

The CDR3 sequence is CASSFPPGQGSPWGDTEAFF. For the CDR3, the DNA is TGTGCCAGCAGCTTCCCCCCGGGACAGGGCTCCCCTTGGGGGGACACTGAAGCTTTCTTT. V and J are TRBV7-6 and TRBJ1-1, with 9 bases identical to TRBD1. Trimming at V came to 3 bases and at J to 3 bases, leaving 20 bases not matched to a gene. Germline values: CDR1 SGHVS, CDR2 FNYEAQ. The CDR3 length is 20 residues.

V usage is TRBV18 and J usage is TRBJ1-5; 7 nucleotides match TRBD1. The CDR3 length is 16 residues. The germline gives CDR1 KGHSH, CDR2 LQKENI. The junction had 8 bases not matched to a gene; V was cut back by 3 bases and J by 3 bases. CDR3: CASSPATTGANQPQHF. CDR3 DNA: TGTGCCAGCTCACCCGCAACCACAGGGGCCAATCAGCCCCAGCATTTT.

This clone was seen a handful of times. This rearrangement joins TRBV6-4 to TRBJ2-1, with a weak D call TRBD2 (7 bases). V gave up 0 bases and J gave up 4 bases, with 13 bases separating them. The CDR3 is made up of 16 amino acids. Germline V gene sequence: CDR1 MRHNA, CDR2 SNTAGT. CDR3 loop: CASSDSMGGLYNEQFF. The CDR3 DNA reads TGTGCCAGCAGTGACTCGATGGGGGGGCTTTACAATGAGCAGTTCTTC.

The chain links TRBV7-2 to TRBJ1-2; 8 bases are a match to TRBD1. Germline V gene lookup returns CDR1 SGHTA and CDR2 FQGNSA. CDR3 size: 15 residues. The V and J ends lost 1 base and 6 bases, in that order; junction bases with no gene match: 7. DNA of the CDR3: TGTGCCAGCAGCTTAGGGACAGGGCCGGTCCATGGCTACACCTTC. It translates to CASSLGTGPVHGYTF.

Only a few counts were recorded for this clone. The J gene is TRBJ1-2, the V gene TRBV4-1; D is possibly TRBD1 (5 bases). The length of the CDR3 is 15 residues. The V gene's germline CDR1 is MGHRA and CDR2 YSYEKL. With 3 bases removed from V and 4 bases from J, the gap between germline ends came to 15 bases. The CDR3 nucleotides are TGCGCCAGCAGCCAGTTACAGGTACCCAGCTATGGCTACACCTTC. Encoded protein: CASSQLQVPSYGYTF.

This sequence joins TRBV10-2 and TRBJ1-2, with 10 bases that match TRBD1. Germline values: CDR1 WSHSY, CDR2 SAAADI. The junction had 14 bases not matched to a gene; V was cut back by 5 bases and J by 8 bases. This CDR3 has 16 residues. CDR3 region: CASSTSGTGELRGYTF. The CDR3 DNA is TGCGCCAGCAGTACCTCCGGGACAGGGGAATTGAGGGGCTACACCTTC.

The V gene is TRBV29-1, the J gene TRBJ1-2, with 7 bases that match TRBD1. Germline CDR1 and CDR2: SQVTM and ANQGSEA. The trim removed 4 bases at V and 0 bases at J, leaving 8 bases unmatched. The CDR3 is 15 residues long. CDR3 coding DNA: TGCAGCGTTGGCGGGACAGAACATCCTAACTATGGCTACACCTTC. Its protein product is CSVGGTEHPNYGYTF. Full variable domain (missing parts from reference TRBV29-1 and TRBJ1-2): SAVISQKPSRDICQRGTSLTIQCQVDSQVTMMFWYRQQPGQSLTLIATANQGSEATYESGFVIDKFPISRPNLTFSTLTVSNMSPEDSSIYLCSVGGTEHPNYGYTFGSGTRLTVV.

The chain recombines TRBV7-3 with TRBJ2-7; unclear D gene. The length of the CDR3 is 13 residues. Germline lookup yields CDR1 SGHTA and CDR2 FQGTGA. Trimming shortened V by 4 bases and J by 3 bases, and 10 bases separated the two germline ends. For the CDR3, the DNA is TGTGCCAGCAGCTCAAGACCGGGCTACGAGCAGTACTTC. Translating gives CASSSRPGYEQYF.

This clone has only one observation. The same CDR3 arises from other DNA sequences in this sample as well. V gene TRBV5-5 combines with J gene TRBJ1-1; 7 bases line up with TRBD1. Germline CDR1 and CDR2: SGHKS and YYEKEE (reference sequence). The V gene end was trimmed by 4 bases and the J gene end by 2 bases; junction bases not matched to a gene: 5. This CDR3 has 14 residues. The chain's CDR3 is CASSLRDRNTEAFF. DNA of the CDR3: TGTGCCAGCAGCCTCCGGGACAGAAACACTGAAGCTTTCTTT.

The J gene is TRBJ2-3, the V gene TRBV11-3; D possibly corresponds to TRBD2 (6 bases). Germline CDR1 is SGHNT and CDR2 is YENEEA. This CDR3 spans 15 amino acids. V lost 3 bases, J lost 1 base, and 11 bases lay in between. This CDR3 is CASSLGERGTDTQYF. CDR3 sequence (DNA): TGTGCCAGCAGCTTGGGGGAGCGGGGCACAGATACGCAGTATTTT.

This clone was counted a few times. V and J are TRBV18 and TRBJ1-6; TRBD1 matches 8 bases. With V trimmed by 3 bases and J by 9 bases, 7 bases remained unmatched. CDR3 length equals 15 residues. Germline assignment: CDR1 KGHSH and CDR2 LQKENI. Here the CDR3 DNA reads TGTGCCAGCTCACCCGGAACAGGGGGGAGTTCACCCCTCCACTTT. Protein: CASSPGTGGSSPLHF.

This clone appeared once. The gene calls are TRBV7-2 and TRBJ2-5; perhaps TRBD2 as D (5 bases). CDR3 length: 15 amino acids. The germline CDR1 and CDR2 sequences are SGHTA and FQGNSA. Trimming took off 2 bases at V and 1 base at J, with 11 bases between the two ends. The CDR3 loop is CASSLWAGPQETQYF. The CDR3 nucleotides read TGTGCCAGCAGCTTATGGGCGGGCCCCCAAGAGACCCAGTACTTC.